These T cell receptor beta chains were read from a single sample in a study of blood T cell repertoires in COVID-19. Using immunoSEQ multiplex PCR, the repertoire was profiled, and TCRdb retains in-frame clones only, with some absent. The sample has 200,000 to 300,000 clones, 88% seen once. Material for sequencing was peripheral blood. Source of these receptors: an elderly man with acute or convalescent COVID-19. Each CDR3 is given with its conserved first and last residue. The D gene is left open where the match is weak. Size is stated for part of the rows, as once, few or many counts, or as a class when the clone is expanded.

d_gene,abundance,j_gene,v_gene,CDR3nt,CDR3aa
.,.,TRBJ1-6,TRBV5-6,TGTGCCAGCAGCTTGTATTTGTCAGGGCTGGGGTCACCCCTCCACTTT,CASSLYLSGLGSPLHF
TRBD1,once,TRBJ1-6,TRBV7-2,TGTGCCAGCAGCTCAGCAGACAGGGGAATTTCACCCCTCCACTTT,CASSSADRGISPLHF
TRBD1,.,TRBJ2-5,TRBV6-4,TGTGCCAGCAGCAAGACAGGGGATCGGCAAGAGACCCAGTACTTC,CASSKTGDRQETQYF
TRBD1,.,TRBJ1-1,TRBV6-5,TGTGCCAGCAGGGCCACGAGGGACAGGAACACTGAAGCTTTCTTT,CASRATRDRNTEAFF
TRBD1,.,TRBJ2-7,TRBV20-1,TGCAGTGCTAGTTCCGGGACAGCGTTAAGCGAGCAGTACTTC,CSASSGTALSEQYF
TRBD2,.,TRBJ2-1,TRBV5-1,TGCGCCAGCAGCACTACGGGGACTAGCGGGAGAAGAAACTCCTACAATGAGCAGTTCTTC,CASSTTGTSGRRNSYNEQFF
TRBD1,.,TRBJ1-3,TRBV4-2,TGTGCCAGCAGCCCGCCCCAGGGGGGACGGGGAAACACCATATATTTT,CASSPPQGGRGNTIYF
TRBD1,few,TRBJ1-6,TRBV5-1,TGCGCCAGCAGCGACGGGACAGGGGGCCCCTATAATTCACCCCTCCACTTT,CASSDGTGGPYNSPLHF
TRBD2,.,TRBJ2-1,TRBV18,TGTGCCAGCTCACCACCCTTCTATGCGGGAGTTGTAAATGAGCAGTTCTTC,CASSPPFYAGVVNEQFF
.,.,TRBJ2-1,TRBV18,TGTGCCAGCTCACTACTCGGGGAACAGTTCTTC,CASSLLGEQFF
TRBD2,.,TRBJ2-1,TRBV7-2,TGTGCCAGCAGCTTAGAGCGTGTAGGAGCGGGAGGGCCTAAGAATGAGCAGTTCTTC,CASSLERVGAGGPKNEQFF
.,.,TRBJ2-7,TRBV7-2,TGTGCCAGCAGCTTCCCGGGAATGGGGCAGTACTTC,CASSFPGMGQYF
.,.,TRBJ1-1,TRBV5-6,TGTGCCAGCAGCTTGGTGACAGCATTGGGGCGATTGAACACTGAAGCTTTCTTT,CASSLVTALGRLNTEAFF
.,few,TRBJ2-2,TRBV3-1/TRBV3-2,TGTGCCAGCAGCCCCCTTAGTGCCGGGGAGCTGTTTTTT,CASSPLSAGELFF
TRBD2,.,TRBJ2-1,TRBV4-1,TGCGCCAGCAGCCTTAGGACTAGCGGAGTTTCAAATTACAATGAGCAGTTCTTC,CASSLRTSGVSNYNEQFF
.,.,TRBJ2-3,TRBV27,TGTGCCAGCAGTCCTCCTACAGATACGCAGTATTTT,CASSPPTDTQYF
TRBD2,.,TRBJ2-1,TRBV5-1,TGCGCCAGCAGCCTCTACTCTAGCGGGGAGCGGGTTGAGCAGTTCTTC,CASSLYSSGERVEQFF
.,.,TRBJ2-2,TRBV29-1,TGCAGCGTGGGGCGGAACGCGAACACCGGGGAGCTGTTTTTT,CSVGRNANTGELFF